This T cell receptor beta chain was sequenced during a study of cytomegalovirus exposure and HLA in healthy donors. V lost 2 bases to trimming and J lost 0 bases, with 14 bases between them. Germline CDR1 is KGHSH and CDR2 is LQKENI. This CDR3 comprises 16 residues. 13 Jbeta primers and 60 Vbeta primers were used for the PCR. TCRdb's copy holds only in-frame clones and misses some; the assay was immunoSEQ multiplex PCR. The data contain about 89,000 clones, 55% to 65% of them seen just once; the ten biggest clones take up 2% to 2.5%. About this clone: What it binds is not known.

Study-wide results and caveats: More clonal expansion characterized HLA-associated TCR beta chains than equally common others in a later analysis. Several of the most significant clusters appeared linked to common viral pathogens, based on a later analysis.

The chain uses TRBV18 and TRBJ2-7, with D possibly being TRBD1 (5 bases). This TCR was recovered from a human donor in good health. Sequencing was performed on PBMCs. The DNA for the CDR3 is TGTGCCAGCTCACCAACGACAGAGAAGGGCTCCTACGAGCAGTACTTC. Protein sequence: CASSPTTEKGSYEQYF.